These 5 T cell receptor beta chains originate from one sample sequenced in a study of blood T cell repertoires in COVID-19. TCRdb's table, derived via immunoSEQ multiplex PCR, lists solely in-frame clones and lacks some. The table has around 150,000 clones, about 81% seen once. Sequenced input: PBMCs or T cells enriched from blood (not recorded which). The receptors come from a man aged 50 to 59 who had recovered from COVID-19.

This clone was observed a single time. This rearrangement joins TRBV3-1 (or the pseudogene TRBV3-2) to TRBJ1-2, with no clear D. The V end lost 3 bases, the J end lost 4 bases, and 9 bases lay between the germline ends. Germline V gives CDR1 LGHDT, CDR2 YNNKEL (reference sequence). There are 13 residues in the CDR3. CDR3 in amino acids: CASSQGHSYGYTF. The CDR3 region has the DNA TGTGCCAGCAGCCAGGGCCACTCCTATGGCTACACCTTC.

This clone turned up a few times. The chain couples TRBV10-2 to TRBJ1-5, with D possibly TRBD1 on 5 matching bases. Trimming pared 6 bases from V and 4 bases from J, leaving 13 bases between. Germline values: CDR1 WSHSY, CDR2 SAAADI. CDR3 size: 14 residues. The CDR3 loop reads CASRSGAGNQPQHF. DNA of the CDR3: TGCGCCAGCAGAAGCGGGGCTGGTAATCAGCCCCAGCATTTT.

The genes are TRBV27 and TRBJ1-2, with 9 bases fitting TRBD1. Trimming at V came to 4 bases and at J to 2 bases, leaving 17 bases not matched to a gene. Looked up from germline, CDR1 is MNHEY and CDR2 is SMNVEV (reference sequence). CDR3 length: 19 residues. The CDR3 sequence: CASSSLYRPTGQGNYGYTF. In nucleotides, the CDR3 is TGTGCCAGCAGTTCATTATATCGACCGACAGGACAGGGGAACTATGGCTACACCTTC.

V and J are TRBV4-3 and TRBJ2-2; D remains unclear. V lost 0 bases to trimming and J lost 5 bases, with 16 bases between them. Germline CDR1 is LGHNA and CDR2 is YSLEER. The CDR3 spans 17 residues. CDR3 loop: CASSQEVPGHKTGELFF. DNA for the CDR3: TGCGCCAGCAGCCAAGAGGTTCCAGGTCATAAAACCGGGGAGCTGTTTTTT.

The CDR3, as DNA: TGCAGTGCTAGTCTGGGGGGGAGCAATCAGCCCCAGCATTTT. Translating it yields CSASLGGSNQPQHF. The V call is TRBV20-1, the J call TRBJ1-5, with D maybe TRBD1 (5 bases). V was trimmed by 3 bases and J by 1 base, leaving 10 bases between them. The CDR3 is made up of 14 amino acids. Germline assignment: CDR1 DFQATT and CDR2 SNEGSKA (reference sequence).